These 26 T cell receptor beta chains share one sample of origin, sequenced in a study of blood T cell repertoires in COVID-19. This table comes from immunoSEQ multiplex PCR, and its TCRdb copy is limited to in-frame clones, with some not included. The repertoire includes about 41,000 clones, roughly 87% of them detected once, and under 4.5% sits in the top ten. The sequencing sample was made of peripheral blood. The receptors here all came from a man aged 55 to 69 with acute or convalescent COVID-19.

The rearrangement links TRBV19 to TRBJ1-5; D remains ambiguous. This CDR3 is 16 amino acids long. CDR1 LNHDA and CDR2 SQIVND come from the germline V gene (reference sequence). V shed 1 base and J shed 7 bases, with 17 bases lying between them. The CDR3 nucleotides are TGTGCCAGTAGTATAGCCGCGAGAGCTGCGGGGCAGCCCCAGCATTTT. This codes for CASSIAARAAGQPQHF.

The V gene is TRBV18, the J gene TRBJ2-1; 8 bases match TRBD1. V dropped 0 bases and J dropped 7; count of bases not matched to a gene: 8. The CDR3 length is 16 residues. Germline CDR1 and CDR2: KGHSH and LQKENI. The CDR3 reads CASSPPINRGWNEQFF. The CDR3 bases are TGTGCCAGCTCACCACCGATCAACAGGGGGTGGAATGAGCAGTTCTTC.

The V gene is TRBV5-1, the J gene TRBJ1-1; the D is unclear. The CDR3 has 13 amino acids. V was cut by 0 bases and J by 3 bases, with 6 bases left in between. The V gene's germline CDR1 is SGHRS and CDR2 YFSETQ. CDR3 sequence (DNA): TGCGCCAGCAGCTTGGCCCCCGACACTGAAGCTTTCTTT. This codes for CASSLAPDTEAFF.

This clone came up a few times. This rearrangement joins TRBV19 to TRBJ1-2, with 8 bases fitting TRBD1. This CDR3 is built from 17 residues. Germline CDR1 LNHDA, CDR2 SQIVND (reference sequence). V lost 9 bases and J lost 8; bases outside the gene matches: 23. The CDR3 loop reads CASRGVGQGGSVGGYTF. The CDR3 DNA reads as TGTGCCAGCAGGGGGGTAGGACAGGGTGGATCCGTCGGCGGCTACACCTTC.

For the CDR3, the DNA is TGTGCTAGTGGTCAGAGGACAGGAGCCGATGAGCAGTTCTTC. This encodes CASGQRTGADEQFF. The chain has TRBV12-5 and TRBJ2-1, with 7 bases that match TRBD1. This CDR3 comprises 14 residues. Germline values: CDR1 LGHNT, CDR2 FRNRAP. The trim removed 5 bases at V and 8 bases at J, leaving 9 bases unmatched.

The rearrangement joins TRBV19 to TRBJ1-5; 8 bases align to TRBD1. This CDR3 region has 15 residues. CDR1 and CDR2 from the germline V gene are LNHDA and SQIVND (reference sequence). V was pared by 4 bases and J by 6 bases, with 8 bases of the junction left unmatched. CDR3 sequence reads: CASSRSGQGGQPQHF. For the CDR3, the DNA is TGTGCCAGTAGTAGGTCCGGACAGGGCGGTCAGCCCCAGCATTTT.

The chain links TRBV3-1 (or the pseudogene TRBV3-2) to TRBJ2-6; D may be TRBD2 (5 bases). The V gene's germline CDR1 is LGHDT and CDR2 YNNKEL (reference sequence). Trimming took off 1 base at V and 2 bases at J, with 18 bases between the two ends. This CDR3 comprises 19 residues. CDR3 bases: TGTGCCAGCAGCCAAGTTGCAGGTCGAGGAGGTCCTGGGGCCAACGTCCTGACTTTC. It codes for CASSQVAGRGGPGANVLTF.

The chain employs TRBV10-3 and TRBJ1-1; D possibly corresponds to TRBD1 (5 bases). Germline V lookup: CDR1 ENHRY, CDR2 SYGVKD. The germline V and J ends were trimmed by 2 bases and 1 base, with 5 bases remaining between them. This CDR3 region has 13 residues. CDR3 coding DNA: TGTGCCATCAGTGAGGACAGGAACACTGAAGCTTTCTTT. As protein: CAISEDRNTEAFF.

The chain links TRBV4-1 to TRBJ2-3; the D gene is possibly TRBD1 (6 bases). The CDR3 runs to 14 residues. Germline values: CDR1 MGHRA, CDR2 YSYEKL. The ends were cut back, 0 bases at V and 4 bases at J, with 8 bases in the middle. Here the CDR3 DNA reads TGCGCCAGCAGCCAAGACAGGGGTGCAGATACGCAGTATTTT. Protein sequence: CASSQDRGADTQYF.

This clone was seen once. The J gene is TRBJ1-4, the V gene TRBV5-6; no reliable D call. Trimming removed 3 bases at V and 3 bases at J, with 6 bases between. CDR1 SGHDT and CDR2 YYEEEE come from the germline V gene. The CDR3 loop spans 13 amino acids. DNA for the CDR3: TGTGCCAGCAGCTCTGGGCCTAATGAAAAACTGTTTTTT. Protein sequence: CASSSGPNEKLFF.

This clone was detected a few times. This chain connects TRBV6-2 or TRBV6-3 to TRBJ1-1; D is perhaps TRBD1 (5 bases). V was trimmed by 2 bases and J by 5 bases, leaving 18 bases between them. CDR1 MNHEY and CDR2 SVGEGT come from the germline V gene. The CDR3 has 16 amino acids. The CDR3 spells CASSYPMGGVFTEAFF. The CDR3 coding sequence is TGTGCCAGCAGTTACCCCATGGGGGGTGTCTTTACTGAAGCTTTCTTT.

This clone was recorded once. This sequence joins TRBV6-2 or TRBV6-3 and TRBJ1-2; D not certain. The CDR3 spans 12 residues. V lost 5 bases and J 5 bases, leaving 9 bases between the germline ends. Germline CDR1 and CDR2: MNHEY and SVGEGT. This CDR3 reads CASSPSPYGYTF. The CDR3, as DNA: TGTGCCAGCAGTCCGTCTCCGTATGGCTACACCTTC.

The genes are TRBV6-6 and TRBJ1-5; D ambiguous. The CDR3 runs to 12 residues. V was cut by 5 bases and J by 7 bases, with 9 bases left in between. Germline-derived CDR1 and CDR2 are MNHNY and SVGAGI (reference sequence). CDR3 loop: CASSTPGQPQHF. CDR3 nucleotide sequence: TGTGCCAGCAGTACTCCGGGGCAGCCCCAGCATTTT.

The chain links TRBV30 to TRBJ1-1; 8 bases align to TRBD1. The germline CDR1 and CDR2 sequences are GTSNPN and SVGIG (reference sequence). The CDR3 is 13 residues long. Trimming cost V 0 bases and J 5 bases; bases outside gene matches: 2. The CDR3 bases are TGTGCCTGGAGTGTAGACAGGGGTACTGAAGCTTTCTTT. It is translated as CAWSVDRGTEAFF.

The V call is TRBV30, the J call TRBJ2-1; 11 nucleotides align to TRBD2. The CDR3 has 11 amino acids. After removal of 8 bases from V and 8 bases from J, the junction contained 2 bases not matched to a gene. CDR1 is GTSNPN, CDR2 SVGIG, per germline (reference sequence). DNA for the CDR3: TGTGCCCTTAGCGGGGGGGATGAGCAGTTCTTC. Protein sequence: CALSGGDEQFF. The full variable domain, its missing parts supplied by reference TRBV30 and TRBJ2-1, is SQTIHQWPATLVQPVGSPLSLECTVEGTSNPNLYWYRQAAGRGLQLLFYSVGIGQISSEVPQNLSASRPQDRQFILSSKKLLLSDSGFYLCALSGGDEQFFGPGTRLTVL.

V is TRBV12-5 and J is TRBJ1-1, with D perhaps TRBD1 (5 bases). CDR3 length: 13 residues. The ends were cut back, 4 bases at V and 1 base at J, with 7 bases in the middle. From germline, CDR1 is LGHNT and CDR2 FRNRAP. CDR3 DNA: TGTGCTAGTGGTTCAGGACAGAACACTGAAGCTTTCTTT. It translates to CASGSGQNTEAFF.

This rearrangement joins TRBV5-6 to TRBJ1-5; a possible D gene is TRBD1 (6 bases). The V and J ends lost 0 bases and 6 bases respectively, with 13 bases between them. Germline CDR1 reads SGHDT; CDR2 reads YYEEEE. The CDR3 length is 15 residues. CDR3 sequence (DNA): TGTGCCAGCAGCTTGGGGCAGGGGCGGGTTCAGCCCCAGCATTTT. Protein product: CASSLGQGRVQPQHF.

The rearrangement joins TRBV9 to TRBJ1-1; a weak D match, TRBD1 (5 bases). There are 14 residues in the CDR3. Germline values: CDR1 SGDLS, CDR2 YYNGEE. The V and J ends lost 4 bases and 2 bases respectively, with 12 bases between them. This chain's CDR3 is CASSTATGNTEAFF. The DNA of the CDR3 is TGTGCCAGCAGCACGGCTACAGGCAACACTGAAGCTTTCTTT. The full variable domain, in which reference TRBV9 and TRBJ1-1 provide the parts outside the CDR3, is DSGVTQTPKHLITATGQRVTLRCSPRSGDLSVYWYQQSLDQGLQFLIQYYNGEERAKGNILERFSAQQFPDLHSELNLSSLELGDSALYFCASSTATGNTEAFFGQGTRLTVV.

The chain links TRBV2 to TRBJ1-4; D is undetermined. The CDR3 is made up of 15 amino acids. V lost 7 bases and J 0 bases, leaving 12 bases between the germline ends. Germline loops: CDR1 SNHLY, CDR2 FYNNEI. CDR3 DNA: TGTGCCAGCAATTTAGCTTCTGCAACTAATGAAAAACTGTTTTTT. Translated, it gives CASNLASATNEKLFF.

This rearrangement joins TRBV19 to TRBJ2-7; 10 bases line up with TRBD1. The germline V gene encodes CDR1 LNHDA and CDR2 SQIVND (reference sequence). This CDR3 has 14 residues. Trimming took 1 base from V and 5 from J; bases not matched to a gene: 2. CDR3 coding DNA: TGTGCCAGTAGTATAGGGGACAGGGGAGACGAGCAGTACTTC. Amino acids: CASSIGDRGDEQYF.

The rearrangement joins TRBV5-1 to TRBJ2-2; D is ambiguous. V dropped 0 bases and J dropped 0 bases, with 9 bases sitting between them. This CDR3 spans 16 amino acids. Germline V lookup: CDR1 SGHRS, CDR2 YFSETQ. DNA of the CDR3: TGCGCCAGCAGCTTGGAGCGAACTTCGAACACCGGGGAGCTGTTTTTT. Translated: CASSLERTSNTGELFF. Full variable domain (rest looked up from reference TRBV5-1 and TRBJ2-2): KAGVTQTPRYLIKTRGQQVTLSCSPISGHRSVSWYQQTPGQGLQFLFEYFSETQRNKGNFPGRFSGRQFSNSRSEMNVSTLELGDSALYLCASSLERTSNTGELFFGEGSRLTVL.

The CDR3 sequence: CASSRGPEPQHF. The CDR3 coding sequence is TGTGCCAGCAGCCGGGGCCCGGAGCCCCAGCATTTT. The rearrangement uses TRBV7-8 and TRBJ1-5; possibly TRBD1 for D (5 bases). The germline CDR1 and CDR2 sequences are SGHVS and FQNEAQ. Trimming stripped 5 bases from V and 8 bases from J, with 10 bases between. This CDR3 spans 12 amino acids.

The chain carries TRBV3-1 (or the pseudogene TRBV3-2) and TRBJ1-1; unclear D gene. Germline assignment: CDR1 LGHDT and CDR2 YNNKEL (reference sequence). The CDR3 loop spans 13 amino acids. Trimming cost V 0 bases and J 7 bases, with 9 bases left between them. The CDR3 protein is CASSQDPGNEAFF. In nucleotides, the CDR3 is TGTGCCAGCAGCCAAGATCCCGGGAATGAAGCTTTCTTT.

This clone was observed a handful of times. This chain links TRBV21-1 with TRBJ2-7; the table calls TRBD1, which could not be checked here. TRBV21-1 is a pseudogene locus. CDR3 size: 17 residues. The CDR3 coding sequence is TGTGCCAGCAGCAACAGGGGGCTTCAGCGGGGCTCCTACGAGCAGTACTTC. The encoded protein is CASSNRGLQRGSYEQYF.

This clone was picked up one time. This chain's CDR3 is CASGFSGTGNTEAFF. DNA of the CDR3: TGCGCCAGCGGTTTCTCCGGGACAGGGAACACTGAAGCTTTCTTT. The rearrangement joins TRBV4-1 to TRBJ1-1, with 8 bases matching TRBD1. Germline trimming cut 8 bases from V and 1 base from J; bases unmatched to any gene: 9. Germline loops: CDR1 MGHRA, CDR2 YSYEKL. This CDR3 comprises 15 residues.

The chain links TRBV10-3 to TRBJ2-5; 7 nucleotides match TRBD2. Germline assignment: CDR1 ENHRY and CDR2 SYGVKD. CDR3 length equals 14 residues. Unmatched junction bases numbered 6, after V lost 6 bases and J lost 2 bases. For the CDR3, the DNA is TGTGCCATCAGGGACGGGCGGGAGCAAGAGACCCAGTACTTC. Its protein is CAIRDGREQETQYF.